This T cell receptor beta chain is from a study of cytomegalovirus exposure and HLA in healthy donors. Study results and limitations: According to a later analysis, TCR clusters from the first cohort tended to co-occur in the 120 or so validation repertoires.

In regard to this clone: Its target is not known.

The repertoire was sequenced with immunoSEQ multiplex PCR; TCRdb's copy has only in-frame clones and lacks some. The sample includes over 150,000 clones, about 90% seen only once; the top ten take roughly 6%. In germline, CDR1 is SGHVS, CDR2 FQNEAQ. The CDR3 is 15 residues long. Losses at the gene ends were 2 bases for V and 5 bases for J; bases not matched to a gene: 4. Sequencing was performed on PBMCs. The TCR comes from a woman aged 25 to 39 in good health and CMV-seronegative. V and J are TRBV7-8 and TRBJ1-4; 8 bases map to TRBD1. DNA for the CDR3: TGTGCCAGCAGCTTAACTGGACAGGGAAATGAAAAACTGTTTTTT. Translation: CASSLTGQGNEKLFF.